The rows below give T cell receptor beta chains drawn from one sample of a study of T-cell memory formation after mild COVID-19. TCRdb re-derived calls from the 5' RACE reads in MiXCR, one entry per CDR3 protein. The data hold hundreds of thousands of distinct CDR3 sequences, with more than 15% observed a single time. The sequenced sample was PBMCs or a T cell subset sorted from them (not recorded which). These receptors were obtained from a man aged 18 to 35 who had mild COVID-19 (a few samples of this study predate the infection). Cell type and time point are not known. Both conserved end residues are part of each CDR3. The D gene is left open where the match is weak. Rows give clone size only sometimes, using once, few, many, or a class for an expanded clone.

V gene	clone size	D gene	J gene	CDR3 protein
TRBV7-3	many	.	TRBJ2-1	CASSFGDNEQFF
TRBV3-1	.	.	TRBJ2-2	CASSQAGGTGELFF
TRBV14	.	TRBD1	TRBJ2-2	CASSQAYRGTGELFF
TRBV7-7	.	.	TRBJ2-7	CASSLAAGADEQYF
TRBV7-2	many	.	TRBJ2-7	CASSTTYEQYF
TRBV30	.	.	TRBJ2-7	CAWSVAVEQYF
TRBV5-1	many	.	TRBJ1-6	CASSLEFNSPLHF
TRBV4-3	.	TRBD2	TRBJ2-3	CASSQVSGFGTDTQYF
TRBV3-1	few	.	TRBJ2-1	CASSQDAQGRVGQFF
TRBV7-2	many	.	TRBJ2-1	CASSFQGYNEQFF
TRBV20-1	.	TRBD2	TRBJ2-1	CSATRLAGGSHEQFF
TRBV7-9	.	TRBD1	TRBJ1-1	CASRETQGGKDTEAFF
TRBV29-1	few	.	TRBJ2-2	CSVEARTGTGELFF
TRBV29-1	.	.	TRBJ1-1	CSVSSGWGMNTEAFF